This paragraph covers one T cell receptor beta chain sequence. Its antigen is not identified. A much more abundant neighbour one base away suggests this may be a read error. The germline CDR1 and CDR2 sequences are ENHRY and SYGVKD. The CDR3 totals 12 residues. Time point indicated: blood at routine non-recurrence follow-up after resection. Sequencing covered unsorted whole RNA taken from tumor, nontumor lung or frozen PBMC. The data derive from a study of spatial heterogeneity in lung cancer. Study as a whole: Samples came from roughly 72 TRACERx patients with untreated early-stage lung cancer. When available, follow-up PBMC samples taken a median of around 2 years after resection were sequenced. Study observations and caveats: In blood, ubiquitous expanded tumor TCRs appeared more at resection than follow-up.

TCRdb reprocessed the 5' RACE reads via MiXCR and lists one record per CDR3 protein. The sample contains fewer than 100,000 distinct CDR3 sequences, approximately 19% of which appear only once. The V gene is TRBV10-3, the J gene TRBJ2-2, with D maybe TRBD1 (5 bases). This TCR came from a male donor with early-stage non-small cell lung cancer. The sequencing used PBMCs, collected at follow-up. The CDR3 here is CVTSTGTGELFF. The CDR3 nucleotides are TGTGTCACGAGCACAGGAACCGGGGAGCTGTTTTTT.